What follows is one T cell receptor beta chain and its context. Its antigen is currently unknown. Per germline, CDR1 SGHTA and CDR2 FQGNSA. CDR3 length: 15 residues. V was clipped by 2 bases and J by 7 bases; unmatched bases: 7. PCR involved 60 Vbeta and 13 Jbeta primers. The repertoire was sequenced with immunoSEQ multiplex PCR; TCRdb's copy has only in-frame clones and lacks some. The table includes about 190,000 clones, roughly 84% detected once. The entry originates in a study of cytomegalovirus exposure and HLA in healthy donors. In the study overall: Among over 350 genotyped donors, around 81% fell in the Caucasian-associated ancestry cluster. General study findings and limits: V- and J-gene trimming of TCR beta was linked (in a later analysis) to a missense DCLRE1C variant. In vitro assays verified that three CMV-associated chains recognized CMV antigens specifically.

The sequence was collected from a woman in her forties or fifties in good health and CMV-seropositive. Material for sequencing was PBMCs. The chain recombines TRBV7-2 with TRBJ2-1, with 8 bases lining up with TRBD2. The CDR3 DNA sequence: TGTGCCAGCAGCTTAATGGGGACTAGAGGGAATGAGCAGTTCTTC. It is translated as CASSLMGTRGNEQFF. Looking up the rest from reference TRBV7-2 and TRBJ2-1 gives the full variable domain: GAGVSQSPSNKVTEKGKDVELRCDPISGHTALYWYRQSLGQGLEFLIYFQGNSAPDKSGLPSDRFSAERTGGSVSTLTIQRTQQEDSAVYLCASSLMGTRGNEQFFGPGTRLTVL.